These 24 T cell receptor beta chains were all obtained from the same sample, sequenced in a study of blood T cell repertoires in COVID-19. TCRdb's copy holds only in-frame clones and misses some; the assay was immunoSEQ multiplex PCR. The data show 150,000 or so clones, 80% to 90% seen once. Sequenced: peripheral blood. These TCRs come from a man aged 18 to 30 with COVID-19, enrolled during active disease.

The rearrangement links TRBV7-2 to TRBJ2-7; no reliable D call. This CDR3 region has 13 residues. The germline V gene encodes CDR1 SGHTA and CDR2 FQGNSA. Trimming took off 1 base at V and 2 bases at J, with 6 bases between the two ends. CDR3 residues: CASSLDGTYEQYF. As DNA, the CDR3 is TGTGCCAGCAGCTTAGACGGTACCTACGAGCAGTACTTC.

This clone came up once. The genes are TRBV9 and TRBJ2-6; TRBD2 is a possible D gene (6 bases). CDR3 length: 14 residues. V was clipped by 7 bases and J by 4 bases, with 12 bases between them. CDR1 SGDLS and CDR2 YYNGEE come from the germline V gene. The CDR3 DNA is TGTGCCAGCGGCGGAGGGCCCGGGGCCAACGTCCTGACTTTC. Translation gives CASGGGPGANVLTF. Based on the CDR3 plus reference TRBV9 and TRBJ2-6, the full variable domain is DSGVTQTPKHLITATGQRVTLRCSPRSGDLSVYWYQQSLDQGLQFLIQYYNGEERAKGNILERFSAQQFPDLHSELNLSSLELGDSALYFCASGGGPGANVLTFGAGSRLTVL.

The chain uses TRBV28 and TRBJ2-7; weak D call: TRBD2 (6 bases). Trimming took 4 bases from V and 6 from J, leaving 22 bases between them. Germline CDR1 is MDHEN and CDR2 is SYDVKM. This CDR3 region has 16 residues. The CDR3 region is CASSSPGLLLGVEQYF. DNA of the CDR3: TGTGCCAGCAGTTCCCCCGGACTACTCCTCGGGGTCGAGCAGTACTTC. Combining the CDR3 with reference TRBV28 and TRBJ2-7 gives the whole variable domain DVKVTQSSRYLVKRTGEKVFLECVQDMDHENMFWYRQDPGLGLRLIYFSYDVKMKEKGDIPEGYSVSREKKERFSLILESASTNQTSMYLCASSSPGLLLGVEQYFGPGTRLTVT.

The chain employs TRBV2 and TRBJ1-2; 7 bases agree with TRBD1. CDR1 and CDR2 from the germline V gene are SNHLY and FYNNEI. The CDR3 sequence is 16 residues long. Unmatched junction bases numbered 12, after V lost 6 bases and J lost 2 bases. Here the CDR3 reads CASRAYRGTVNYGYTF. CDR3 nucleotides: TGTGCCAGCAGAGCGTACAGGGGCACAGTAAACTATGGCTACACCTTC.

The chain couples TRBV18 to TRBJ2-7; 7 bases are shared with TRBD1. This CDR3 is 16 amino acids long. Per germline, CDR1 KGHSH and CDR2 LQKENI. The V gene end was trimmed by 1 base and the J gene end by 0 bases; junction bases not matched to a gene: 6. The CDR3 nucleotides are TGTGCCAGCTCACCACAGGGGGCCATCTCCTCCTACGAGCAGTACTTC. Protein product: CASSPQGAISSYEQYF.

The chain combines TRBV7-8 with TRBJ2-5, with TRBD1 matching 9 bases. This CDR3 is built from 16 residues. The trim removed 5 bases at V and 5 bases at J, leaving 12 bases unmatched. Germline CDR1 reads SGHVS; CDR2 reads FQNEAQ. The CDR3 loop reads CASSPRQGTGWETQYF. The CDR3 DNA reads as TGTGCCAGCAGCCCCAGACAGGGGACAGGGTGGGAGACCCAGTACTTC. Full variable domain (rest looked up from reference TRBV7-8 and TRBJ2-5): GAGVSQSPRYKVAKRGQDVALRCDPISGHVSLFWYQQALGQGPEFLTYFQNEAQLDKSGLPSDRFFAERPEGSVSTLKIQRTQQEDSAVYLCASSPRQGTGWETQYFGPGTRLLVL.

The chain is built from TRBV28 and TRBJ2-7, with D maybe TRBD2 (5 bases). Between the trimmed V and J ends, which lost 5 bases and 7 bases, there was a span of 24 bases. The germline V gene has CDR1 MDHEN and CDR2 SYDVKM. This CDR3 is 16 amino acids long. The CDR3: CASSQLRDLGRMEQYF. The CDR3 DNA sequence: TGTGCCAGCAGTCAACTCCGGGATCTTGGGCGTATGGAGCAGTACTTC.

This clone was recorded only once. V gene TRBV30 combines with J gene TRBJ2-6; D is possibly TRBD2 (5 bases). Trimming cost V 3 bases and J 2 bases, with 8 bases left between them. This CDR3 is 14 amino acids long. Germline V gene lookup returns CDR1 GTSNPN and CDR2 SVGIG (reference sequence). CDR3: CAWRKGAGANVLTF. DNA of the CDR3: TGTGCCTGGAGGAAGGGAGCTGGGGCCAACGTCCTGACTTTC.

This chain links TRBV11-2 with TRBJ1-2; possible D gene TRBD1, 5 bases. CDR3 size: 16 residues. Trimming stripped 2 bases from V and 7 bases from J, with 20 bases between. Germline V lookup: CDR1 SGHAT, CDR2 FQNNGV. The CDR3 protein is CASSLLFWGRSGGYTF. CDR3 sequence (DNA): TGTGCCAGCAGCTTACTCTTCTGGGGCAGGTCAGGTGGCTACACCTTC.

The chain joins TRBV27 to TRBJ1-2; D is possibly TRBD1 (6 bases). V dropped 2 bases and J dropped 3 bases, with 10 bases sitting between them. This CDR3 contains 14 residues. In germline, CDR1 is MNHEY, CDR2 SMNVEV (reference sequence). The CDR3 DNA sequence: TGTGCCAGCAGTTTAAACAGGGTAGACTATGGCTACACCTTC. Residues: CASSLNRVDYGYTF.

The chain combines TRBV6-6 with TRBJ2-7; D remains ambiguous. Germline loops: CDR1 MNHNY, CDR2 SVGAGI (reference sequence). V lost 7 bases and J lost 1, with 20 bases in between. This CDR3 region has 16 residues. The CDR3 region is CASTYEIGSLSYEQYF. The DNA for the CDR3 is TGTGCCAGCACCTATGAGATTGGTTCTCTTTCCTACGAGCAGTACTTC.

The V and J genes are TRBV6-2 or TRBV6-3 and TRBJ2-2, with 9 bases identical to TRBD2. CDR3 length: 18 residues. The V segment lost 6 bases and the J segment 2 bases; nucleotides outside the gene matches: 13. In germline, CDR1 is MNHEY, CDR2 SVGEGT. The CDR3 is CASSLTHLAGSNTGELFF. The CDR3 region has the DNA TGTGCCAGCAGCCTTACACACCTAGCGGGGTCCAACACCGGGGAGCTGTTTTTT.

The V gene is TRBV28, the J gene TRBJ2-7; perhaps TRBD2 as D (6 bases). V gave up 3 bases and J gave up 10 bases, with 22 bases separating them. Germline V CDR1 and CDR2: MDHEN, SYDVKM. The CDR3 is 15 amino acids. CDR3: CASSLGLGTVSTQYF. CDR3 DNA sequence: TGTGCCAGCAGTTTGGGCCTGGGGACTGTGAGTACCCAGTACTTC.

The chain uses TRBV5-5 and TRBJ2-7; no clear D. Germline V gives CDR1 SGHKS, CDR2 YYEKEE (reference sequence). Trimming took 0 bases from V and 5 from J, leaving 12 bases between them. The CDR3 extends over 14 amino acids. The DNA of the CDR3 is TGTGCCAGCAGCTTGGGTGCCTACGCGAACGAGCAGTACTTC. Translated: CASSLGAYANEQYF.

This rearrangement joins TRBV6-1 to TRBJ1-1; tentatively, D is TRBD1 (6 bases). CDR1 and CDR2 (germline): MNHNS, SASEGT. This CDR3 is 13 amino acids long. V lost 0 bases and J 5 bases, leaving 7 bases between the germline ends. The chain's CDR3 is CASSEARGTEAFF. CDR3 DNA: TGTGCCAGCAGTGAAGCTAGGGGGACTGAAGCTTTCTTT.

V is TRBV5-4 and J is TRBJ2-7, with 11 bases aligning to TRBD2. J lost 4 bases, V lost 4 bases, and 10 bases had no gene match. The CDR3 extends over 16 amino acids. The germline CDR1 and CDR2 sequences are SGHNT and YYREEE (reference sequence). CDR3 sequence: CASSPVGLAGGYEQYF. The CDR3 nucleotides read TGTGCCAGCAGCCCGGTTGGGCTAGCGGGAGGATACGAGCAGTACTTC.

The chain carries TRBV9 and TRBJ2-2; 7 bases are a match to TRBD1. The CDR3 is 15 residues long. Germline loops: CDR1 SGDLS, CDR2 YYNGEE. V shed 4 bases, J shed 4 bases, and the junction held 7 bases outside the gene matches. CDR3 protein: CASSSLSGGTGELFF. CDR3 nucleotide sequence: TGTGCCAGCAGCTCACTCTCAGGGGGCACCGGGGAGCTGTTTTTT. Together with reference TRBV9 and TRBJ2-2, the CDR3 gives the full variable domain: DSGVTQTPKHLITATGQRVTLRCSPRSGDLSVYWYQQSLDQGLQFLIQYYNGEERAKGNILERFSAQQFPDLHSELNLSSLELGDSALYFCASSSLSGGTGELFFGEGSRLTVL.

This sequence joins TRBV5-1 and TRBJ2-5; TRBD1 might be the D (8 bases). This CDR3 is built from 15 residues. V was cut by 3 bases and J by 3 bases, with 15 bases left in between. Germline CDR1 is SGHRS and CDR2 is YFSETQ. Here the CDR3 DNA reads TGCGCCAGCAGCTCGGGACAGGCGGGAGAAGAGACCCAGTACTTC. The encoded protein is CASSSGQAGEETQYF. Drawing the rest from reference TRBV5-1 and TRBJ2-5, the complete variable domain is KAGVTQTPRYLIKTRGQQVTLSCSPISGHRSVSWYQQTPGQGLQFLFEYFSETQRNKGNFPGRFSGRQFSNSRSEMNVSTLELGDSALYLCASSSGQAGEETQYFGPGTRLLVL.

The V gene is TRBV7-2, the J gene TRBJ1-5; TRBD1 might be the D (5 bases). The CDR3 loop spans 17 amino acids. Germline values: CDR1 SGHTA, CDR2 FQGNSA. V was shortened by 3 bases and J by 3 bases, with 18 bases between the two germline ends. Here the CDR3 reads CASSLTTAHLSNQPQHF. CDR3 sequence (DNA): TGTGCCAGCAGCTTGACGACAGCTCATCTTTCCAATCAGCCCCAGCATTTT.

The rearrangement joins TRBV6-2 or TRBV6-3 to TRBJ2-1; the D is unclear. The germline V gene encodes CDR1 MNHEY and CDR2 SVGEGT. The length of the CDR3 is 13 residues. V was trimmed by 5 bases and J by 7 bases, leaving 12 bases between them. This CDR3 is CASSPRWQNEQFF. CDR3 in DNA: TGTGCCAGCAGTCCCCGCTGGCAGAATGAGCAGTTCTTC.

The rearrangement joins TRBV6-5 to TRBJ2-1, with 8 bases aligning to TRBD2. Germline assignment: CDR1 MNHEY and CDR2 SVGAGI. After removal of 0 bases from V and 2 bases from J, the junction contained 3 bases not matched to a gene. The CDR3 is made up of 16 amino acids. The CDR3 nucleotides are TGTGCCAGCAGTTACTCAGCGGGAGTGGCCTACAATGAGCAGTTCTTC. As protein: CASSYSAGVAYNEQFF.

The chain employs TRBV9 and TRBJ1-1; 7 nucleotides agree with TRBD1. This CDR3 contains 14 residues. Looked up from germline, CDR1 is SGDLS and CDR2 is YYNGEE. The V and J ends lost 4 bases and 11 bases, in that order; junction bases with no gene match: 14. The DNA for the CDR3 is TGTGCCAGCAGCCCGACAGGGCAGGGCCGTACGGCTTTCTTT. Its translation: CASSPTGQGRTAFF.

In nucleotides, the CDR3 is TGCGCCAGCAGCTTGGCTGGGGGCGACTACGAGCAGTACTTC. Residues: CASSLAGGDYEQYF. The gene calls are TRBV5-1 and TRBJ2-7; TRBD1 is a possible D gene (6 bases). With 0 bases removed from V and 3 bases from J, the gap between germline ends came to 10 bases. Germline V gene sequence: CDR1 SGHRS, CDR2 YFSETQ. The length of the CDR3 is 14 residues.

This chain links TRBV7-8 with TRBJ2-7; TRBD1 agrees at 8 bases. This CDR3 is built from 15 residues. V gave up 3 bases and J gave up 4 bases; unmatched junction bases: 8. Per the germline V gene, CDR1 is SGHVS and CDR2 is FQNEAQ. The CDR3 DNA follows: TGTGCCAGCAGCTTGAGCCAGGGGGCAGGATACGAGCAGTACTTC. Translated: CASSLSQGAGYEQYF.